Listed below are T cell receptor beta chains from one sample, sequenced in a study of beta chain features in type 1 diabetes. Some clones are missing from TCRdb's copy, which holds only in-frame ones; the method was immunoSEQ multiplex PCR. The sample lists roughly 160,000 clones; 6.5% to 10% were seen once. The sample comprised central memory CD4+ T cells from blood. These TCRs come from a young woman with type 1 diabetes. CDR3s include the opening cysteine and the closing phenylalanine or tryptophan. A D gene is named only where the DNA matches it firmly. Size tells how often a clone was seen (once, few, many) or the class of an expanded clone, and some rows leave it out.

d_call j_call clone_size v_call cdr3_nt cdr3_aa
NA TRBJ2-5 NA TRBV7-8 TGTGCCAGCAGCTTAGTGGCGGTGGTGGGAGAGACCCAGTACTTC CASSLVAVVGETQYF
NA TRBJ2-1 NA TRBV19 TGTGCCAGTATCTCGGGGACACCGAGCTCCTACAATGAGCAGTTCTTC CASISGTPSSYNEQFF
NA TRBJ2-5 NA TRBV5-6 TGTGCCAGCAGCTTAGAAGGGAGGAGGGAGACCCAGTACTTC CASSLEGRRETQYF
TRBD1 TRBJ2-4 few TRBV5-6 TGTGCCAGCAGCCGACAGGGTCTCGCCAAAAACATTCAGTACTTC CASSRQGLAKNIQYF
NA TRBJ2-1 NA TRBV7-3 TGTGCCAGCAGCCCGACAGGTTACAATGAGCAGTTCTTC CASSPTGYNEQFF
NA TRBJ1-1 few TRBV6-5 TGTGCCAGCAGTCTGCAGGGTACTGAAGCTTTCTTT CASSLQGTEAFF
NA TRBJ2-3 few TRBV6-5 TGTGCCAGCAGACAGGGTCAACTCACAGATACGCAGTATTTT CASRQGQLTDTQYF
NA TRBJ1-1 few TRBV30 TGTGCCGCGAACAGGGAGGGGACCACTGAAGCTTTCTTT CAANREGTTEAFF
TRBD1 TRBJ1-2 NA TRBV29-1 TGCAGCGGGGGGGACAGACGAGACGGCTACACCTTC CSGGDRRDGYTF
TRBD1 TRBJ1-6 NA TRBV10-3 TGTGCCATCAGTGAGCAGACAGGGAATTCACCCCTCCACTTT CAISEQTGNSPLHF
TRBD1 TRBJ1-1 NA TRBV7-8 TGTGCCAGCAGCCTACAGGGGGCAAACACTGAAGCTTTCTTT CASSLQGANTEAFF
NA TRBJ1-2 few TRBV15 TGTGCCACCAGCAGAGAGAGGAGGGGCTATGGCTACACCTTC CATSRERRGYGYTF
TRBD1 TRBJ2-5 few TRBV18 TGTGCCAGCTCACCTGTGGGACAGGGAGAGACCCAGTACTTC CASSPVGQGETQYF
NA TRBJ1-6 many TRBV6-6 TGTGCCAGCAGTCGAGGCTCCTATAATTCACCCCTCCACTTT CASSRGSYNSPLHF
TRBD1 TRBJ1-5 few TRBV6-5 TGTGCCAGCAGTCCCTCCGGGACAGGGGTTAGGGCCCAGCATTTT CASSPSGTGVRAQHF
TRBD1 TRBJ2-1 NA TRBV30 TGTGCCTGGTCCCGGACAGGTCTCAATGAGCAGTTCTTC CAWSRTGLNEQFF
TRBD1 TRBJ2-7 few TRBV10-3 TGTGCCATCAGTGGACAGGGGGCAGCCGAGCAGTACTTC CAISGQGAAEQYF
TRBD2 TRBJ2-1 many TRBV19 TGTGCCAGTAGTATGAGGACTAGTGTGAAGAATGAGCAGTTCTTC CASSMRTSVKNEQFF
NA TRBJ2-4 NA TRBV29-1 TGCAGCTATACTCCGAGCCTAGCCAAAAACATTCAGTACTTC CSYTPSLAKNIQYF
TRBD1 TRBJ1-2 many TRBV7-2 TGTGCCAGCAGCTTAGCGCAGGGGACAGGGTCAGATGGCTACACCTTC CASSLAQGTGSDGYTF
NA TRBJ1-2 few TRBV29-1 TGCAGCGTTGGGAATATAGGTGCGGGAGGCTACACCTTC CSVGNIGAGGYTF
TRBD1 TRBJ2-3 NA TRBV9 TGTGCCAGCAGCGTAGATCCGGGACAGGGAACAGATACGCAGTATTTT CASSVDPGQGTDTQYF
TRBD2 TRBJ2-1 few TRBV7-3 TGTGCCAGCAGCAAAAGGGCTAGCGGGGGGAGCTCCTACAATGAGCAGTTCTTC CASSKRASGGSSYNEQFF
TRBD1 TRBJ1-2 few TRBV29-1 TGCAGCGGGGGACAGACTAACTATGGCTACACCTTC CSGGQTNYGYTF